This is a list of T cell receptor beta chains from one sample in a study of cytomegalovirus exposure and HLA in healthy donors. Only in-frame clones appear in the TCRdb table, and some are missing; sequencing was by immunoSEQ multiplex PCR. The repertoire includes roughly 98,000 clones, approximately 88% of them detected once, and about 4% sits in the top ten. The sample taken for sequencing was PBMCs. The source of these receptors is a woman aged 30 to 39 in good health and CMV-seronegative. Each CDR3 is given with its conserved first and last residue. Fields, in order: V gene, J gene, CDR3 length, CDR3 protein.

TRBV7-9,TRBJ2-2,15,CASSLAGGHTGELFF
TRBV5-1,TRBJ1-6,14,CASSSDSHNSPLHF
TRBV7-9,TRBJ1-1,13,CASSQEGWTEAFF
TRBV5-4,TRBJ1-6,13,CASSGRGNSPLHF
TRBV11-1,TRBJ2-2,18,CASSRLGGRISNTGELFF
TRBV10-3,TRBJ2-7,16,CAITLNRGGTIWEQYF
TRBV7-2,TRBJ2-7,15,CASSLYSGSSYEQYF
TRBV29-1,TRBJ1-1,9,CSGDRGFFF
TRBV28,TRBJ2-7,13,CASSLLASYEQYF
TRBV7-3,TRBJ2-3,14,CASSSAVHTDTQYF
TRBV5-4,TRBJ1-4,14,CASSLTGGGEKLFF
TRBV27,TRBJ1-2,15,CASRALTGTNYGYTF
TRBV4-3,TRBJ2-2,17,CASSQNGRIVNTGELFF
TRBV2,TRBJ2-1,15,CASATPGTRDGEQFF
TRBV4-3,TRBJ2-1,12,CASSFGLGEQFF
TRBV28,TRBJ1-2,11,CASRDRVGYTF
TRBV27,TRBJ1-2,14,CASSLIASGDGYTF
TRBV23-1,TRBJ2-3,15,CASSQAGRVTDTQYF
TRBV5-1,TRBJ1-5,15,CASSLDGRSNQPQHF
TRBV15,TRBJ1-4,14,CATSRDRGNEKLFF
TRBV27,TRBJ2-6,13,CASSGSDANVLTF
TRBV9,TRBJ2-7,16,CASSVAGLAGPYEQYF
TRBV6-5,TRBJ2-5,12,CASGQGPETQYF